This TCR beta chain originates from a study of blood T cell repertoires in COVID-19. Across the whole study: The samples span acute and convalescent COVID-19 from the United States, Italy and Spain. PBMCs, B-cell-depleted T cells, or T cells provided the cDNA or gDNA that made up the material.

Authors' processing steps: By means of reference gene primer amplification, nucleated cell counts were estimated. This table comes from immunoSEQ multiplex PCR, and its TCRdb copy is limited to in-frame clones, with some not included. V and J calls and clone size are as listed in that table; D and trimming were resolved from the DNA. The sample lists under 500,000 clones, about 89% seen once, with approximately 4.3% in the top ten. CDR3 length: 18 amino acids. Germline assignment: CDR1 SGHRS and CDR2 YFSETQ. V gave up 4 bases and J gave up 2 bases; unmatched junction bases: 11. The source material was peripheral blood. The rearrangement uses TRBV5-1 and TRBJ2-5, with TRBD2 matching 13 bases. The sequence was obtained from a woman between 25 and 40 years old with acute or convalescent COVID-19. CDR3 in amino acids: CASSSAGTSGEKQETQYF. Here the CDR3 DNA reads TGCGCCAGCAGCAGTGCCGGGACTAGCGGGGAGAAACAAGAGACCCAGTACTTC.